The clone carrying this T cell receptor (beta chain) occurred a few times. No antigen is known for it. Sequencing libraries made from TCR beta cDNA carried unique molecular identifiers. Each sample of roughly 0.9 to 11 million input T cells yielded around 500,000 cDNA molecules, so each molecule approximated one T cell. MiXCR was run by TCRdb on the PCR reads, yielding one entry per CDR3 protein. This sample has about half a million distinct CDR3 sequences, with roughly 45% found just once. This record belongs to a study of post-analysis software for immune sequencing data. Study context: The disease courses spanned relapsing-remitting, secondary progressive and progressive-relapsing forms of multiple sclerosis.

The study's findings and limits: The normalized Chao1 diversity of multiple sclerosis patients was significantly lower than that of controls. The authors found that F measure strongly co-clustered same-batch samples.

The sequenced sample was blood. This receptor was taken from a girl under 18 with multiple sclerosis.

CDR3 bases: TGCAGTGCTATTCCCCGGACTAGCGGGACTTGGAATGAGCAGTTCTTC. Translation: CSAIPRTSGTWNEQFF. The chain couples TRBV20-1 to TRBJ2-1; 12 bases line up with TRBD2. This CDR3 spans 16 amino acids. J was trimmed by 7 bases and V by 4 bases; bases with no gene match: 11. Germline-derived CDR1 and CDR2 are DFQATT and SNEGSKA (reference sequence).